A single sample is the source of the 28 T cell receptor beta chains below, sequenced in a study of OX40 agonist ivuxolimab in advanced cancers. TCRdb keeps only in-frame clones here, not all; method: immunoSEQ multiplex PCR. The table has fewer than 10,000 clones, 70% to 90% seen once. The material was CD4+ or CD8+ T cells sorted from blood, obtained in a trial of the OX40 agonist ivuxolimab. The receptor set was obtained from an adult with an advanced solid tumor such as melanoma, head and neck, liver or kidney cancer.

The V call is TRBV5-1, the J call TRBJ1-3, with D perhaps TRBD1 (6 bases). CDR3 length: 16 residues. V was shortened by 0 bases and J by 3 bases, with 13 bases between the two germline ends. Per the germline V gene, CDR1 is SGHRS and CDR2 is YFSETQ. CDR3 nucleotides: TGCGCCAGCAGCTTGGTCTTCCAGGGGCTTGGAAACACCATATATTTT. Translation gives CASSLVFQGLGNTIYF.

V gene TRBV29-1 combines with J gene TRBJ2-3, with 10 bases matching TRBD1. Trimming removed 6 bases from V and 5 bases from J; junction bases left unmatched: 2. The CDR3 is 12 residues long. Germline values: CDR1 SQVTM, CDR2 ANQGSEA. CDR3 region: CSVGQGEDTQYF. The CDR3 DNA is TGCAGCGTCGGACAGGGGGAAGATACGCAGTATTTT.

J is TRBJ1-1 and V is TRBV19, with 7 bases that match TRBD1. The CDR3 has 15 amino acids. With 3 bases clipped from V and 4 bases from J, the junction kept 8 bases outside the gene matches. Germline lookup yields CDR1 LNHDA and CDR2 SQIVND (reference sequence). CDR3 nucleotide sequence: TGTGCCAGTAGTATCCCGACAGGGTCGGCCACTGAAGCTTTCTTT. This sequence encodes CASSIPTGSATEAFF.

The chain links TRBV19 to TRBJ1-2; D not certain. The CDR3 is 14 amino acids. Trimming pared 5 bases from V and 8 bases from J, leaving 18 bases between. Germline CDR1 LNHDA, CDR2 SQIVND (reference sequence). The CDR3 sequence: CASSPDRASYGYTF. CDR3 DNA sequence: TGTGCCAGTAGTCCAGACCGGGCCTCATACGGCTACACCTTC.

The chain couples TRBV5-1 to TRBJ1-2; TRBD1 matches 7 bases. V shed 1 base and J 8 bases; nucleotides not matched to a gene: 14. Germline loops: CDR1 SGHRS, CDR2 YFSETQ. This CDR3 contains 16 residues. The CDR3, as DNA: TGCGCCAGCAGCTTGAACTCAGGGGGAAGTTTCGGCGGCTACACCTTC. Residues: CASSLNSGGSFGGYTF.

This chain connects TRBV6-6 to TRBJ1-2; D remains unclear. This CDR3 region has 13 residues. Germline CDR1 is MNHNY and CDR2 is SVGAGI (reference sequence). Trimming shortened V by 0 bases and J by 3 bases, and 5 bases separated the two germline ends. DNA of the CDR3: TGTGCCAGCAGTTACTCGGCGGACTATGGCTACACCTTC. Translated: CASSYSADYGYTF.

This clone turned up a few times. CDR3 protein: CASSLDPAGGSETQYF. Here the CDR3 DNA reads TGTGCCAGCAGCTTGGATCCGGCGGGAGGCTCAGAGACCCAGTACTTC. The chain uses TRBV5-4 and TRBJ2-5, with TRBD2 identical over 8 bases. The CDR3 has 16 amino acids. V was pared by 0 bases and J by 4 bases, with 8 bases of the junction left unmatched. The germline gives CDR1 SGHNT, CDR2 YYREEE (reference sequence).

The chain uses TRBV19 and TRBJ1-5, with D possibly matching TRBD1 (6 bases). Germline V CDR1 and CDR2: LNHDA, SQIVND (reference sequence). The CDR3 has 14 residues. The V end was cut by 9 bases, the J end by 2 bases, with 14 bases between. CDR3 residues: CASTPRGGNQPQHF. For the CDR3, the DNA is TGTGCCAGCACCCCTAGGGGGGGCAATCAGCCCCAGCATTTT.

The chain recombines TRBV5-4 with TRBJ2-3; TRBD2 agrees at 9 bases. The CDR3 loop spans 16 amino acids. With V trimmed by 2 bases and J by 4 bases, 8 bases remained unmatched. The germline CDR1 and CDR2 sequences are SGHNT and YYREEE (reference sequence). The CDR3 DNA follows: TGTGCCAGCAGCTTTGGTCGCGGGAGGGCCCCAGATACGCAGTATTTT. Translated: CASSFGRGRAPDTQYF.

The chain recombines TRBV6-4 with TRBJ2-5; TRBD2 aligns across 9 bases. J lost 2 bases, V lost 0 bases, and 7 bases had no gene match. CDR1 and CDR2 (germline): MRHNA, SNTAGT. There are 17 residues in the CDR3. CDR3 nucleotide sequence: TGTGCCAGCAGTGACTCCCGGGGACTAGCCATTCAAGAGACCCAGTACTTC. Its translation: CASSDSRGLAIQETQYF.

The chain joins TRBV28 to TRBJ2-5; D possibly uses TRBD1 or TRBD2 (5 bases each). CDR3 size: 13 residues. V was pared by 1 base and J by 13 bases, with 16 bases between. Germline values: CDR1 MDHEN, CDR2 SYDVKM. CDR3 DNA: TGTGCCAGCAGTTTATCCGACAGTGTGGAGGCGTACTTC. Translating gives CASSLSDSVEAYF.

The chain recombines TRBV5-7 with TRBJ2-6; no clear D gene. TRBV5-7 is noted as an ORF with a role that remains uncertain. CDR3 length: 17 residues. V dropped 6 bases and J dropped 5 bases, with 21 bases sitting between them. The CDR3 reads CASKCCLVQSRANVLTF. In nucleotides, the CDR3 is TGTGCCAGCAAATGTTGTCTTGTACAAAGTCGGGCCAACGTCCTGACTTTC.

This clone was found a few times. The rearrangement joins TRBV6-5 to TRBJ1-6; D gene uncertain. Germline loops: CDR1 MNHEY, CDR2 SVGAGI. CDR3 length: 16 amino acids. The V end was cut by 0 bases, the J end by 8 bases, with 14 bases between. In DNA form, the CDR3 reads TGTGCCAGCAGTTACTCTAGGGCGGCCAAAGATTCACCCCTCCACTTT. Encoded protein: CASSYSRAAKDSPLHF.

This clone was picked up a small number of times. The chain couples TRBV4-1 to TRBJ2-5, with D possibly matching TRBD2 (5 bases). The CDR3 length is 14 residues. V was pared by 1 base and J by 0 bases, with 6 bases between. Germline assignment: CDR1 MGHRA and CDR2 YSYEKL. The CDR3 sequence is CASSQATNQETQYF. DNA for the CDR3: TGCGCCAGCAGCCAAGCGACTAACCAAGAGACCCAGTACTTC.

The chain links TRBV19 to TRBJ1-2, with D hard to call. The germline V gene has CDR1 LNHDA and CDR2 SQIVND (reference sequence). V was pared by 3 bases and J by 5 bases, with 13 bases between. The CDR3 spans 14 residues. The CDR3 reads CASSIYNSEYGYTF. The CDR3 DNA reads as TGTGCCAGTAGTATTTATAACAGCGAATATGGCTACACCTTC.

V is TRBV6-5 and J is TRBJ2-7, with 7 nucleotides matching TRBD1. V gave up 2 bases and J gave up 9 bases; unmatched junction bases: 10. Per the germline V gene, CDR1 is MNHEY and CDR2 is SVGAGI. The CDR3 extends over 14 amino acids. This chain's CDR3 is CASSYGDSYMAQYF. CDR3 sequence (DNA): TGTGCCAGCAGTTACGGGGACAGCTATATGGCGCAGTACTTC.

The chain employs TRBV5-6 and TRBJ2-7, with D perhaps TRBD2 (5 bases). CDR1 is SGHDT, CDR2 YYEEEE, per germline. Trimming took 7 bases from V and 7 from J, leaving 21 bases between them. The CDR3 spans 14 residues. The CDR3 spells CASCPPGNLREQYF. CDR3 in DNA: TGTGCCAGCTGTCCACCGGGGAACTTGCGGGAGCAGTACTTC.

The rearrangement uses TRBV28 and TRBJ1-3; unclear D gene. The germline CDR1 and CDR2 sequences are MDHEN and SYDVKM. This CDR3 is 15 amino acids long. The V and J ends lost 4 bases and 1 base respectively, with 11 bases between them. The CDR3 spells CASSSPRGSGNTIYF. In nucleotides, the CDR3 is TGTGCCAGCAGTTCGCCCCGGGGTTCTGGAAACACCATATATTTT.

J is TRBJ2-2 and V is TRBV30, with D uncertain. Germline CDR1 and CDR2: GTSNPN and SVGIG (reference sequence). The CDR3 consists of 13 residues. The V end was cut by 2 bases, the J end by 1 base, with 5 bases between. DNA for the CDR3: TGTGCCTGGAGTTACGGGAACACCGGGGAGCTGTTTTTT. Protein: CAWSYGNTGELFF.

The chain combines TRBV30 with TRBJ1-2; D unclear. V was shortened by 2 bases and J by 0 bases, with 10 bases between the two germline ends. Per germline, CDR1 GTSNPN and CDR2 SVGIG (reference sequence). The CDR3 runs to 14 residues. CDR3 sequence: CAWSLAGANYGYTF. CDR3 bases: TGTGCCTGGAGTTTGGCCGGTGCTAACTATGGCTACACCTTC.

The chain links TRBV6-5 to TRBJ2-1; D ambiguous. Germline CDR1 is MNHEY and CDR2 is SVGAGI. The CDR3 runs 14 residues. V was pared by 3 bases and J by 3 bases, with 9 bases between. CDR3: CASSYGSLYNEQFF. CDR3 nucleotides: TGTGCCAGCAGTTATGGTTCCCTCTACAATGAGCAGTTCTTC.

The chain is built from TRBV19 and TRBJ2-1, with 9 bases matching TRBD2. The junction had 8 bases not matched to a gene; V was cut back by 3 bases and J by 2 bases. CDR3 length equals 17 residues. Germline values: CDR1 LNHDA, CDR2 SQIVND (reference sequence). The DNA for the CDR3 is TGTGCCAGTAGTATGGCGGGGGCGGGAGGGCCCTACAATGAGCAGTTCTTC. Translated, it gives CASSMAGAGGPYNEQFF.

The chain carries TRBV28 and TRBJ1-6; D perhaps matches TRBD1 (5 bases). Germline V lookup: CDR1 MDHEN, CDR2 SYDVKM. The CDR3 length is 14 residues. V gave up 3 bases and J gave up 7 bases, with 10 bases separating them. The CDR3 bases are TGTGCCAGCAGTTTTCAGGGTTACAATTCACCCCTCCACTTT. It yields the protein CASSFQGYNSPLHF.

The J gene is TRBJ1-3, the V gene TRBV6-6, with D maybe TRBD1 (5 bases). The CDR3 contains 14 residues. V was trimmed by 5 bases and J by 2 bases, leaving 10 bases between them. Per the germline V gene, CDR1 is MNHNY and CDR2 is SVGAGI (reference sequence). The CDR3 DNA sequence: TGTGCCAGCAGTCCGGGGACGGCTGGAAACACCATATATTTT. Translated: CASSPGTAGNTIYF.

The CDR3 loop is CAWARVVEKLFF. The CDR3 DNA sequence: TGTGCCTGGGCCCGAGTAGTTGAAAAACTGTTTTTT. The chain couples TRBV30 to TRBJ1-4; unclear D gene. The ends were cut back, 5 bases at V and 7 bases at J, with 11 bases in the middle. The CDR3 covers 12 residues. CDR1 GTSNPN and CDR2 SVGIG come from the germline V gene (reference sequence). Combining the CDR3 with reference TRBV30 and TRBJ1-4 gives the whole variable domain SQTIHQWPATLVQPVGSPLSLECTVEGTSNPNLYWYRQAAGRGLQLLFYSVGIGQISSEVPQNLSASRPQDRQFILSSKKLLLSDSGFYLCAWARVVEKLFFGSGTQLSVL.

The chain combines TRBV28 with TRBJ2-7, with TRBD1 matching 12 bases. V trimming: 6 bases; J trimming: 9 bases; junction bases outside the gene matches: 9. The CDR3 contains 14 residues. The germline CDR1 and CDR2 sequences are MDHEN and SYDVKM. The CDR3 here is CASSVGQGARGQYF. The DNA for the CDR3 is TGTGCCAGCAGCGTGGGACAGGGGGCCCGAGGGCAGTACTTC.

This rearrangement joins TRBV11-2 to TRBJ2-5; no definite D call. Germline V gene data show CDR1 as SGHAT and CDR2 as FQNNGV. The CDR3 is 12 amino acids. Trimming stripped 4 bases from V and 5 bases from J, with 8 bases between. Written as DNA, the CDR3 is TGTGCCAGCAGCTGGGGTGGGGAGACCCAGTACTTC. It encodes CASSWGGETQYF. The entire variable domain, with the rest obtained from reference TRBV11-2 and TRBJ2-5, is as follows: EAGVAQSPRYKIIEKRQSVAFWCNPISGHATLYWYQQILGQGPKLLIQFQNNGVVDDSQLPKDRFSAERLKGVDSTLKIQPAKLEDSAVYLCASSWGGETQYFGPGTRLLVL.

V is TRBV6-5 and J is TRBJ1-1; D is unclear. Germline CDR1 and CDR2: MNHEY and SVGAGI. This CDR3 comprises 13 residues. Trimming left V 5 bases short and J 1 base short, with 8 bases between. CDR3 region: CASSPLWNTEAFF. For the CDR3, the DNA is TGTGCCAGCAGTCCCCTGTGGAACACTGAAGCTTTCTTT.